This T cell receptor (beta chain) was documented in a study of cytomegalovirus exposure and HLA in healthy donors. Study-wide results and caveats: Per a later analysis, HLA-associated TCR beta chains showed more clonal expansion than other, equally common TCR beta chains. Across donors, presence/absence analyses took sequencing depth to be roughly uniform. CMV serostatus was the sole immune exposure information available.

These donors, healthy bone marrow donors, were studied. The junction had 4 bases not matched to a gene; V was cut back by 4 bases and J by 0 bases. This CDR3 is built from 17 residues. Per germline, CDR1 SGHRS and CDR2 YFSETQ. For this clone: Its target is unknown.

PCR involved 60 Vbeta and 13 Jbeta primers. Some clones are missing from TCRdb's copy, which holds only in-frame ones; the method was immunoSEQ multiplex PCR. Found here are approximately 190,000 clones, about two thirds of them singletons; the top ten hold less than 3%. V and J are TRBV5-1 and TRBJ2-1, with 13 positions matching TRBD2. The clonotype originates from a man aged 35 to 55 in good health and CMV-seropositive. The specimen was PBMCs. CDR3 loop: CASSRLAGGTSYNEQFF. The CDR3 bases are TGCGCCAGCAGCCGACTAGCGGGGGGTACCTCCTACAATGAGCAGTTCTTC.